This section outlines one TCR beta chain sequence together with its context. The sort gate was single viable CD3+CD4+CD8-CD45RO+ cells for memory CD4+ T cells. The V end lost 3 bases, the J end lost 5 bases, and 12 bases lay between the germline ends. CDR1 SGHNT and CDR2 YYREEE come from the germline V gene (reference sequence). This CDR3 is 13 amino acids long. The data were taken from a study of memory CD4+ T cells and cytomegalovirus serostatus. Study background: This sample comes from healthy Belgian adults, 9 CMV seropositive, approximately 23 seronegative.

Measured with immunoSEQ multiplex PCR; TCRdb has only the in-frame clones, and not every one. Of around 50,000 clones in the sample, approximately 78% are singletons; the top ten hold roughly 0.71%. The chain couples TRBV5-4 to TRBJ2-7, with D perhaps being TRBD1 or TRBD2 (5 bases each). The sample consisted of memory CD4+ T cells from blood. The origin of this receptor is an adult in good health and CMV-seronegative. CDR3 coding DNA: TGTGCCAGCAGCTCGGGACCAACCCACGAGCAGTACTTC. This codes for CASSSGPTHEQYF.